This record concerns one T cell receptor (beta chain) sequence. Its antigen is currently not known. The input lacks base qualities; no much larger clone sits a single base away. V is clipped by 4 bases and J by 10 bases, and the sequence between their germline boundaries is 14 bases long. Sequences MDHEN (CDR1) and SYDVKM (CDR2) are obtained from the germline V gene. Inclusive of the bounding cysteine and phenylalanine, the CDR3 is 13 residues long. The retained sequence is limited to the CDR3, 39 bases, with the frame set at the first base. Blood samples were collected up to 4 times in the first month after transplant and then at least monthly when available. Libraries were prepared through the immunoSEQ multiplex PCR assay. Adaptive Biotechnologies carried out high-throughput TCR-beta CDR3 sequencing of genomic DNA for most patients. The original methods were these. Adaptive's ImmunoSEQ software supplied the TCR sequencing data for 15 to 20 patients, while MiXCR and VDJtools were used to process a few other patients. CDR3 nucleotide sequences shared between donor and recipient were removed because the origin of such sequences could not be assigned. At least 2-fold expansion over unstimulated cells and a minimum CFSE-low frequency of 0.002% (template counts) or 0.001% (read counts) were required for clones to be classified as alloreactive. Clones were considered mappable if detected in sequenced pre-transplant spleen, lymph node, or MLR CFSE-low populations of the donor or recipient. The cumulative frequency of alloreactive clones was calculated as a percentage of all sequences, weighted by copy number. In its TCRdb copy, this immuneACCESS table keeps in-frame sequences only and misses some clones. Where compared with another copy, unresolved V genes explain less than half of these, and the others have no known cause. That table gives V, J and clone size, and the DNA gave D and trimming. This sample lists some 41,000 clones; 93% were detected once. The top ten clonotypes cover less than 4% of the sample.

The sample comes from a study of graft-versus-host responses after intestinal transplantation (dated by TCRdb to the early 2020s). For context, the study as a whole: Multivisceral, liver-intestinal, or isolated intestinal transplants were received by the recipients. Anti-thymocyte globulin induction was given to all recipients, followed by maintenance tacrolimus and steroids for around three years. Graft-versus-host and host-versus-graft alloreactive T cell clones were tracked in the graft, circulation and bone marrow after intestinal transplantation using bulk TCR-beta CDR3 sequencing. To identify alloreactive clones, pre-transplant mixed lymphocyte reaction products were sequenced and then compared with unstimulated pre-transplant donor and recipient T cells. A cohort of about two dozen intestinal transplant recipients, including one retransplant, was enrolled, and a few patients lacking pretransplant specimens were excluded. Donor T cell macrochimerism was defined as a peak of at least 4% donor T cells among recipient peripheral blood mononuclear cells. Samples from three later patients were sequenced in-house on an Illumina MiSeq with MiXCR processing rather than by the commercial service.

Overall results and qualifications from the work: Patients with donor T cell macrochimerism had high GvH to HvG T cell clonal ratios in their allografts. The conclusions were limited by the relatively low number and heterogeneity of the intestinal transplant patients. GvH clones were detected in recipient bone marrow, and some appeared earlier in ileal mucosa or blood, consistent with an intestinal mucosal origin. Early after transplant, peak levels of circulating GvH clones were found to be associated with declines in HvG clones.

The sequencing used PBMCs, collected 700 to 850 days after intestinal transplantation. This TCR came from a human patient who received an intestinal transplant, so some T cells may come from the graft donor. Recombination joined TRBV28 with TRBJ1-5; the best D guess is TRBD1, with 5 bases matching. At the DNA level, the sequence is TGTGCCAGCAGTTCGACAGCGGGCTACCCCCAGCATTTT. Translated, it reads CASSSTAGYPQHF.